This TCR beta chain was identified during a study of STAT5B mutations in CD4+ large granular lymphocyte leukemia (dated by TCRdb to the early 2020s). Turning to the overall study: When cryopreserved patient cells were available, CD8+ cells were first depleted, and selection with anti-CD4 microbeads was then performed. The TCRbeta repertoires of CD4+ T-cell large granular lymphocyte leukemia patients were compared with the TCRbeta repertoires of healthy blood donors. Flow cytometry performed on FACSCanto II or FACSVerse showed that the purified fractions had more than 95% purity among lymphocytes. What the study reported, not specific to this receptor: The data were not HLA-matched, and the relatively small sample size could explain the higher clonality seen in CD4+ compared with CD8+ T-LGLL. Compared with healthy CD4+ repertoires, CD4-sorted patient repertoires appeared more clonal, and this difference remained even after the putative leukemic clones were removed. Heterogeneous cell sources were used for patients, and only 5 or 6 CD4-sorted patient samples were included in the clonality comparison with healthy controls. Main leukemic clonotypes were private to each patient, although under 30% appeared at low frequency in other patients' non-leukemic repertoires. TRBV06-family usage was enriched among the top patient clones (8/27) compared with healthy controls (2/35).

Hematology units in Padova (Italy), Helsinki (Finland) and Shinshu (Japan) recruited the CD4+ T-LGLL patients. Depending on what sample material was available, patient samples were either unselected PBMC or bead-purified CD4+, CD4+CD8+, CD57+ or CD56+ fractions. Deep amplicon sequencing of the same DNA produced somatic STAT5B mutation profiles, and these profiles were combined with the patient TCRbeta data. All TCR-sequenced material derived from peripheral blood: patient blood samples and healthy donor buffy coats. Peripheral blood mononuclear cells were isolated by Ficoll-Hypaque gradient centrifugation. Genomic DNA was extracted using the Gentra Puregene Cell and Tissue kit, and a Qubit 2.0 fluorometer was used to quantify it. TCRbeta rearrangements were sequenced from genomic DNA using the immunoSEQ assay at survey resolution. Per the source publication's procedure: Clonotypes making up more than 5% of the repertoire were considered putative leukemic clones, giving more than 55 such clones in about 25 patients. In the TCR sequencing data, the smallest productive clonotype frequency that could be detected was 2.59 x 10-5. Only productive TCRbeta rearrangements, defined as complete and in-frame sequences, were included in the analyses. Simpson clonality, calculated in the immunoSEQ Analyzer version 3.0, was used as the measure of sample clonality. Based on frequency, clones were grouped as very rare, small, medium, large (1-20%) or hyperexpanded (>20%). Generation probabilities were estimated with OLGA 1.2.3, V-gene circos plots were made with VDJtools, specificities were searched in VDJdb, and CDR3 motifs were identified with GLIPH. TCRdb limited this immuneACCESS table to in-frame rearrangements with V and J called. A share of clones is missing; checked studies link under half to unresolved V genes, and the rest is unexplained. V and J calls plus clone size are reproduced from that table; the DNA served to infer D and trimming. The sample profile shows 9,000 to 10,000 clones; about four fifths of them were found once. The ten largest make up roughly three quarters of the sample.

Trimming costs V 5 bases and J 7 bases, and their ends lie 17 bases apart. The CDR3, cysteine through phenylalanine, is 14 amino acids long. Only the CDR3 portion is preserved as DNA: 42 bases, with reading frame beginning at the first base. From the germline V gene, CDR1 is SGHAT and CDR2 is FQNNGV. This clone was recorded a few times. The antigen it recognizes is unknown. No much larger clonotype is one base removed from it; base qualities were not supplied. The sequence came from a man aged 60-69 years with CD4+ T-cell large granular lymphocyte leukemia. The chain couples TRBV11-2 to TRBJ1-1; confidence is insufficient to name the D gene. The sequencing input was PBMCs. DNA sequence: TGTGCCAGCAGCATCCTATTCGGGGAAGGTGAAGCTTTCTTT. The translation is CASSILFGEGEAFF.